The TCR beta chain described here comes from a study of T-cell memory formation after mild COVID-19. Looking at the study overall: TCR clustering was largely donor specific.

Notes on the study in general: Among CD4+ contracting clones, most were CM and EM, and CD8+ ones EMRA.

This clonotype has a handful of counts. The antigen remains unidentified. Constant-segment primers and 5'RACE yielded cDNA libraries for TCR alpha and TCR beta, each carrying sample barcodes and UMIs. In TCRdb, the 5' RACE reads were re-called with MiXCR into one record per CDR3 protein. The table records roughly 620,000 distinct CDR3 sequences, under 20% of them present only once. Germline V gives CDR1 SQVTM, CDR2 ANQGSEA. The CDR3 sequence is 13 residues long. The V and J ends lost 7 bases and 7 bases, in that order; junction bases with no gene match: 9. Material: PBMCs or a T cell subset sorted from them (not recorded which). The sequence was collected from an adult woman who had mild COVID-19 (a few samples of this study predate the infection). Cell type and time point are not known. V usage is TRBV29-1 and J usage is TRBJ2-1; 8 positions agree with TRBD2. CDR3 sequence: CSGGTRSGNEQFF. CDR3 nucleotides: TGCAGCGGAGGGACTAGGAGTGGGAATGAGCAGTTCTTC.